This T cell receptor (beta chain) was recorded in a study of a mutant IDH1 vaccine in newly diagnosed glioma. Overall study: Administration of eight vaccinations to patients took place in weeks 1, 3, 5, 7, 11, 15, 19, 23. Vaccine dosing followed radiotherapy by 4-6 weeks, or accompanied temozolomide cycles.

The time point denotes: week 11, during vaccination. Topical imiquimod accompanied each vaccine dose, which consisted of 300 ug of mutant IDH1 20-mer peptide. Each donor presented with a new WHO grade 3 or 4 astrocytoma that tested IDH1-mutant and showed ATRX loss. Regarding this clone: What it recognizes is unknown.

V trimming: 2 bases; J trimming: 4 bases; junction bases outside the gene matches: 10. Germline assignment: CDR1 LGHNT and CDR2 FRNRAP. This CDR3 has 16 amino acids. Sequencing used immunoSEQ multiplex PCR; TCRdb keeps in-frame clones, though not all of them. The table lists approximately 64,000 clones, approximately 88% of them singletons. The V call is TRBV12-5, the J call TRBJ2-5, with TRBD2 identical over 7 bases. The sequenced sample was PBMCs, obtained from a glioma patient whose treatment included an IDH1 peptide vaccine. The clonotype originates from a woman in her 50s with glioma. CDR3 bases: TGTGCTAGTGGTTTGACCAGCGGGGTCCTGGGAGAGACCCAGTACTTC. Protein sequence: CASGLTSGVLGETQYF. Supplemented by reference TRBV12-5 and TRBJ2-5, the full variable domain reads DARVTQTPRHKVTEMGQEVTMRCQPILGHNTVFWYRQTMMQGLELLAYFRNRAPLDDSGMPKDRFSAEMPDATLATLKIQPSEPRDSAVYFCASGLTSGVLGETQYFGPGTRLLVL.